This is a list of T cell receptor beta chains from one sample in a study of blood T cell repertoires in COVID-19. Profiling relied on immunoSEQ multiplex PCR, and the TCRdb table lists in-frame clones only, not all of them. Of roughly 250,000 clones listed, approximately 87% are singletons. The specimen was peripheral blood. Receptors were obtained from a human donor in a cohort sampled during active COVID-19. Each CDR3 is given with its conserved first and last residue. A D gene is named only where the DNA matches it firmly. Clone size is given for some rows only: seen once, a few or many times, or a class if the clone is expanded.

>TRBD1|TRBV19|TRBJ1-5|-
CASRPDRNFGQPQHF
TGTGCCAGTAGACCGGACAGGAACTTTGGGCAGCCCCAGCATTTT
>TRBD2|TRBV7-2|TRBJ2-7|-
CASSLTGLAGGLYEQYF
TGTGCCAGCAGCTTAACGGGACTAGCGGGGGGCCTCTACGAGCAGTACTTC
>-|TRBV7-3|TRBJ2-2|-
CASSPYPTGELFF
TGTGCCAGCAGCCCCTATCCCACCGGGGAGCTGTTTTTT
>TRBD1|TRBV10-2|TRBJ1-1|-
CASSPGTGLEAFF
TGCGCCAGCAGTCCCGGGACAGGGCTGGAAGCTTTCTTT
>TRBD1|TRBV19|TRBJ2-5|-
CASSDDRGVETQYF
TGTGCCAGTAGCGATGACAGGGGAGTGGAGACCCAGTACTTC
>TRBD2|TRBV12-5|TRBJ2-2|once
CASGGLAGAQKKNTGELFF
TGTGCTAGTGGAGGACTAGCGGGAGCCCAGAAAAAAAACACCGGGGAGCTGTTTTTT
>TRBD1|TRBV15|TRBJ2-5|-
CATSSSPGQGPQETQYF
TGTGCCACCAGCAGTAGTCCGGGACAGGGGCCCCAAGAGACCCAGTACTTC
>TRBD1|TRBV7-8|TRBJ1-2|-
CASSLLGQGIIFNYGYTF
TGTGCCAGCAGCTTATTGGGACAGGGAATAATTTTTAACTATGGCTACACCTTC
>TRBD2|TRBV18|TRBJ2-1|-
CASSPRSGRPSEQFF
TGTGCCAGCTCACCACGGAGCGGGAGGCCCTCTGAGCAGTTCTTC
>TRBD2|TRBV28|TRBJ2-3|-
CASSLGGGGNTDTQYF
TGTGCCAGCAGTTTAGGTGGCGGGGGGAACACAGATACGCAGTATTTT
>TRBD1|TRBV4-2|TRBJ1-6|few
CASSQANRGHRNSPLHF
TGTGCCAGCAGCCAAGCCAACAGGGGACACAGGAATTCACCCCTCCACTTT
>TRBD1|TRBV28|TRBJ1-4|-
CASRQDRGLSSEKLFF
TGTGCCAGCAGACAGGACAGGGGGTTATCGAGTGAAAAACTGTTTTTT
>-|TRBV2|TRBJ2-4|few
CASSFGGVAKNIQYF
TGTGCCAGCAGTTTTGGAGGGGTGGCCAAAAACATTCAGTACTTC
>TRBD2|TRBV7-9|TRBJ2-7|-
CASSPTREGWGEQYF
TGTGCCAGCAGCCCCACCCGGGAGGGGTGGGGCGAGCAGTACTTC
>-|TRBV29-1|TRBJ2-5|-
CSVTQVSGETQYF
TGCAGCGTGACTCAGGTTTCGGGGGAGACCCAGTACTTC
>TRBD2|TRBV5-4|TRBJ2-5|-
CASSFGLAGVETQYF
TGTGCCAGCAGCTTTGGACTAGCGGGAGTAGAGACCCAGTACTTC
>-|TRBV5-1|TRBJ2-2|-
CASSLVVTGELFF
TGCGCCAGCAGCTTGGTAGTTACCGGGGAGCTGTTTTTT
>TRBD1|TRBV11-2|TRBJ1-1|-
CASSLVTGGNTEAFF
TGTGCCAGCAGCTTAGTGACAGGGGGAAACACTGAAGCTTTCTTT
>TRBD2|TRBV25-1|TRBJ2-7|-
CAGSEFWAGGREQYF
TGTGCCGGCAGTGAATTCTGGGCGGGGGGGCGAGAGCAGTACTTC
>-|TRBV3-1/TRBV3-2|TRBJ1-1|-
CASSQDRPRRAFF
TGTGCCAGCAGCCAAGATCGGCCCCGGAGAGCTTTCTTT
>TRBD1|TRBV28|TRBJ1-2|-
CASSKDRPASF
TGTGCCAGCAGTAAGGACAGGCCAGCATCCTTC
>-|TRBV19|TRBJ2-1|-
CASSIYGGNSYNEQFF
TGTGCCAGTAGTATATATGGCGGGAACTCCTACAATGAGCAGTTCTTC
>TRBD2|TRBV5-6|TRBJ2-5|-
CASSFLGAGGVKETQYF
TGTGCCAGCAGCTTTCTTGGGGCGGGGGGCGTGAAAGAGACCCAGTACTTC
>-|TRBV4-1|TRBJ1-5|once
CASSQGGGVGNQPQHF
TGCGCCAGCAGCCAAGGTGGGGGGGTGGGCAATCAGCCCCAGCATTTT
>TRBD2|TRBV24-1|TRBJ2-5|-
CATSDLKNGLAEIETQYF
TGTGCCACCAGTGATTTGAAGAATGGACTAGCGGAGATAGAGACCCAGTACTTC
>TRBD1|TRBV5-1|TRBJ1-2|-
CASSLVAGGLSYGYTF
TGCGCCAGCAGCTTGGTCGCAGGGGGCCTCAGCTATGGCTACACCTTC
>-|TRBV28|TRBJ2-1|-
CASSLLNVEQFF
TGTGCCAGCAGTTTACTAAACGTTGAGCAGTTCTTC
>-|TRBV9|TRBJ1-2|-
CASSAHEVRRPKEYGYTF
TGTGCCAGCAGTGCTCACGAGGTCCGACGGCCGAAGGAATATGGCTACACCTTC
>-|TRBV29-1|TRBJ1-2|-
CSVDDNGLDGYTF
TGCAGCGTTGACGATAACGGACTCGACGGCTACACCTTC
>-|TRBV7-9|TRBJ1-2|-
CASSLGTLLNSNYGYTF
TGTGCCAGCAGCTTAGGGACTCTACTTAACTCTAACTATGGCTACACCTTC
>TRBD1|TRBV9|TRBJ1-2|-
CASSVGPGTGGYGYTF
TGTGCCAGCAGCGTAGGGCCCGGGACAGGGGGCTATGGCTACACCTTC
>-|TRBV20-1|TRBJ2-3|-
CSASESTDTQYF
TGCAGTGCTAGTGAGTCAACAGATACGCAGTATTTT
>TRBD1|TRBV28|TRBJ1-6|-
CASSSLRGRNSPLHF
TGTGCCAGCAGTTCCCTCAGGGGGAGAAATTCACCCCTCCACTTT
>TRBD1|TRBV28|TRBJ1-2|-
CASSLGTGARGYGYTF
TGTGCCAGCAGTTTAGGGACAGGGGCACGGGGCTATGGCTACACCTTC
>TRBD1|TRBV29-1|TRBJ2-5|-
CSVDRQGSQETQYF
TGCAGCGTTGACCGACAGGGGTCACAAGAGACCCAGTACTTC
>-|TRBV19|TRBJ1-2|-
CASSILGGNYGYTF
TGTGCCAGTAGTATTTTGGGGGGAAACTATGGCTACACCTTC
>-|TRBV2|TRBJ1-5|few
CASSEQGGWQPQHF
TGTGCCAGCAGCGAACAGGGCGGCTGGCAGCCCCAGCATTTT
>-|TRBV7-6|TRBJ1-3|-
CASSFRSLGRSGNTIYF
TGTGCCAGCAGCTTTCGGTCATTGGGGCGGTCTGGAAACACCATATATTTT
>-|TRBV18|TRBJ1-2|-
CASSPSVTNYGYTF
TGTGCCAGCTCACCATCAGTTACTAACTATGGCTACACCTTC
>TRBD1|TRBV7-9|TRBJ1-1|-
CASSFQGQGVNTEAFF
TGTGCCAGCAGCTTTCAGGGACAGGGAGTGAACACTGAAGCTTTCTTT
>-|TRBV7-9|TRBJ1-2|-
CASSTGQDGYTF
TGTGCCAGCAGCACGGGACAAGATGGCTACACCTTC